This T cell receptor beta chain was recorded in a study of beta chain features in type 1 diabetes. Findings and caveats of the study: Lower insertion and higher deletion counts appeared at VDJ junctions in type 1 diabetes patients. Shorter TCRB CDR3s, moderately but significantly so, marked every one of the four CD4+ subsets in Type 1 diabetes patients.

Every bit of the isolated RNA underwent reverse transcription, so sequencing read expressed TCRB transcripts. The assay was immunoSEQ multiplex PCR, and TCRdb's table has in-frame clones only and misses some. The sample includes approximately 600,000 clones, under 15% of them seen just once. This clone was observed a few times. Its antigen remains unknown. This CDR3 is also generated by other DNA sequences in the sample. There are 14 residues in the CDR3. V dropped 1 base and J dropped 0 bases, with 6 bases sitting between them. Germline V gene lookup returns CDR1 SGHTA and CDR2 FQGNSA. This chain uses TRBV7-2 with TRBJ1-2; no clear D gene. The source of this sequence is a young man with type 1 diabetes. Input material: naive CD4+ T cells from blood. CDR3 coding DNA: TGTGCCAGCAGCTTAGGGACCTCTAACTATGGCTACACCTTC. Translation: CASSLGTSNYGYTF. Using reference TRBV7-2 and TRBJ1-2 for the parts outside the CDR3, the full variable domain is GAGVSQSPSNKVTEKGKDVELRCDPISGHTALYWYRQSLGQGLEFLIYFQGNSAPDKSGLPSDRFSAERTGGSVSTLTIQRTQQEDSAVYLCASSLGTSNYGYTFGSGTRLTVV.